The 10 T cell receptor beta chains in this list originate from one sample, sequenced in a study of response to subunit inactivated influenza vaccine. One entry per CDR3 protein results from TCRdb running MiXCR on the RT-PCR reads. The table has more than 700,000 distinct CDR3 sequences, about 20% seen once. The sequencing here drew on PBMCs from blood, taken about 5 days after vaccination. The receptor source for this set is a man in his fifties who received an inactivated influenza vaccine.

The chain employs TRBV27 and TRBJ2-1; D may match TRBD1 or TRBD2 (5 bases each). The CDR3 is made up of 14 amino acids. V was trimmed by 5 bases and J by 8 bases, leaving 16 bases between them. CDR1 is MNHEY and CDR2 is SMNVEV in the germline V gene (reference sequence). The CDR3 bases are TGTGCCAGCAGTCCGGGACCTACTTTTGATGAGCAGTTCTTC. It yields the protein CASSPGPTFDEQFF.

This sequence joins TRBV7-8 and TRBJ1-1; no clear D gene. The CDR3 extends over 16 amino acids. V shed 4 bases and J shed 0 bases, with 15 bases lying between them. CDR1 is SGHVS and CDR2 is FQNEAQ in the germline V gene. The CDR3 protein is CASSSSTTVMNTEAFF. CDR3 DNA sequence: TGTGCCAGCAGCTCCAGCACAACAGTAATGAACACTGAAGCTTTCTTT.

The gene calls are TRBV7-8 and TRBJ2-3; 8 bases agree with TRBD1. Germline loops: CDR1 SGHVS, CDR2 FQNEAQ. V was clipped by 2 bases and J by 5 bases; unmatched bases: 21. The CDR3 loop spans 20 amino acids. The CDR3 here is CASSLLNIGRRQGRRDTQYF. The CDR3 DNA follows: TGTGCCAGCAGCTTACTAAACATCGGCCGAAGACAGGGGCGCCGAGATACGCAGTATTTT.

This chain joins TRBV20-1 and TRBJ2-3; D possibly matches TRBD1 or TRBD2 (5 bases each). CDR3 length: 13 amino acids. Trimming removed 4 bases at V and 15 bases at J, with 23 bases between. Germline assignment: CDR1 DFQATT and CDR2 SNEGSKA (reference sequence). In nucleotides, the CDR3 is TGCAGTGCTACACGGGACCGCTCAGATACGCCCTATTTT. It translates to CSATRDRSDTPYF.

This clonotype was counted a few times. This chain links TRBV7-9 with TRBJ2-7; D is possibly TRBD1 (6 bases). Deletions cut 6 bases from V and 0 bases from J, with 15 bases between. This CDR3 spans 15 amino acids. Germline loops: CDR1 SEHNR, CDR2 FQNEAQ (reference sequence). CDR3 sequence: CASRGSRDNSYEQYF. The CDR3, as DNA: TGTGCCAGCAGGGGAAGCCGGGACAACTCCTACGAGCAGTACTTC.

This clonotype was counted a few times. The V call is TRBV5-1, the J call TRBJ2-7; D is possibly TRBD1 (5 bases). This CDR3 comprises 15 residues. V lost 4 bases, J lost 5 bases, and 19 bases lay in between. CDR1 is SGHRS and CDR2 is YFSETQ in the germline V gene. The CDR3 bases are TGCGCCAGCAGCCCAAGACAGTCCCCATCGCACGAGCAGTACTTC. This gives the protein CASSPRQSPSHEQYF.

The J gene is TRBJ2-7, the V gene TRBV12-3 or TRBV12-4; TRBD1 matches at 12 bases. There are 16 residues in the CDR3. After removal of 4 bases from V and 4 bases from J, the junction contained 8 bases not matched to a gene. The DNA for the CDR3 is TGTGCCAGCAGTTCGCCACCGGGACAGGGGGCGTACGAGCAGTACTTC. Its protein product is CASSSPPGQGAYEQYF.

The CDR3 here is CASSLQGPTYEQYF. The DNA for the CDR3 is TGTGCCAGCAGCTTACAGGGACCAACCTACGAGCAGTACTTC. The genes are TRBV7-9 and TRBJ2-7; tentatively, D is TRBD1 or TRBD2 (5 bases each). Looked up from germline, CDR1 is SEHNR and CDR2 is FQNEAQ (reference sequence). Trimming took 2 bases from V and 2 from J, leaving 10 bases between them. The CDR3 is 14 residues long.

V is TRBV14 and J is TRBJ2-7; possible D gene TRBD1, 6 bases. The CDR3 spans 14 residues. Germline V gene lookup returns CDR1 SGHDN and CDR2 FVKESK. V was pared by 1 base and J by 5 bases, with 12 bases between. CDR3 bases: TGTGCCAGCAGCCAAGTCTCAGGGGCCCACGAGCAGTACTTC. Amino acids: CASSQVSGAHEQYF.

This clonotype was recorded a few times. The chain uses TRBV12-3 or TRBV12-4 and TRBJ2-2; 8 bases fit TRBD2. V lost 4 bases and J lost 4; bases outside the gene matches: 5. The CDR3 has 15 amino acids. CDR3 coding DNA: TGTGCCAGCAGTTCCCACAGCGGGGGCACCGGGGAGCTGTTTTTT. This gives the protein CASSSHSGGTGELFF.